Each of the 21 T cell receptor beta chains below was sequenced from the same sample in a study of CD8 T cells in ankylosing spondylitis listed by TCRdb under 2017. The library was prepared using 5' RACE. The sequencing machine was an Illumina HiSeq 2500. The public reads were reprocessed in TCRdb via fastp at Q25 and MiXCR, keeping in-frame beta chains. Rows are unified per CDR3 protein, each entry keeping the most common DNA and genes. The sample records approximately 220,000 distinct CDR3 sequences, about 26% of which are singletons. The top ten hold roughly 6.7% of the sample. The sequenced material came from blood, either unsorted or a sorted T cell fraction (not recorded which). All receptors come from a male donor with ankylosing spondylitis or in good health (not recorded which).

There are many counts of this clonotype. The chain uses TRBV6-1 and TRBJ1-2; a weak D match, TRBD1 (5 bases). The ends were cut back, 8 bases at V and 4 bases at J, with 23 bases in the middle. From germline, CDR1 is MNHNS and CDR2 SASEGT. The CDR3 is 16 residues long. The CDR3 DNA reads TGTGCCAGCCCCAAGTCCGCGGCAGGGATCGCCTATGGCTACACCTTC. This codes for CASPKSAAGIAYGYTF.

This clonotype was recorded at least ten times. CDR3 loop: CASSKEGIGHLNYGYTF. CDR3 bases: TGTGCCAGCAGCAAAGAAGGTATAGGACACCTTAACTATGGCTACACCTTC. V is TRBV21-1 and J is TRBJ1-2; the table assigns TRBD1, which was not confirmed against the DNA. TRBV21-1 is designated a pseudogene. This CDR3 is 17 amino acids long.

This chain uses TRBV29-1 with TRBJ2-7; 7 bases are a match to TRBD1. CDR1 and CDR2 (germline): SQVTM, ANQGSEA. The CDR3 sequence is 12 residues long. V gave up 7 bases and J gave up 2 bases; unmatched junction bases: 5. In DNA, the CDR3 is TGCAGCGGGGGACAGCCTCCCTACGAGCAGTACTTC. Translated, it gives CSGGQPPYEQYF.

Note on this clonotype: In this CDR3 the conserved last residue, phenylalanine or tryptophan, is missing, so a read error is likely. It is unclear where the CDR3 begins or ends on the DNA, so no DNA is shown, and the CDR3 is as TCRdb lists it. CDR3 sequence: CSVEDSGLAGGHV. V is TRBV29-1 and J is TRBJ2-1; the table assigns TRBD2, which was not confirmed against the DNA. The CDR3 region is 13 residues in length, termini included. CDR1 SQVTM and CDR2 ANQGSEA come from the germline V gene.

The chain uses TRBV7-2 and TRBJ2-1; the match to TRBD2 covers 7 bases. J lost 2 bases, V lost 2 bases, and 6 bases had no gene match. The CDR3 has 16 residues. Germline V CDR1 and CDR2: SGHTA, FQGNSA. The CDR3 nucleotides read TGTGCCAGCAGCTTACTTATGGGGACTACCTACAATGAGCAGTTCTTC. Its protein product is CASSLLMGTTYNEQFF.

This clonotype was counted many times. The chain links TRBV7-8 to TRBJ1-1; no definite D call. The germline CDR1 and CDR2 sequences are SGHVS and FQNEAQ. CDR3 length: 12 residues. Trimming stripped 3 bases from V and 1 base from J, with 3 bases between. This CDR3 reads CASSLSNTEAFF. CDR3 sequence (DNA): TGTGCCAGCAGCTTGTCGAACACTGAAGCTTTCTTT.

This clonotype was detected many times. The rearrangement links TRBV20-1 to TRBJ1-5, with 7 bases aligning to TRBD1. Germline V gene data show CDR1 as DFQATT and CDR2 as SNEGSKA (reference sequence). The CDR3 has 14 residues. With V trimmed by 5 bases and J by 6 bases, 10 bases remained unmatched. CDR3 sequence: CSASDRVIGQPQHF. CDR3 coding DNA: TGCAGTGCTTCAGACAGGGTTATTGGTCAGCCCCAGCATTTT.

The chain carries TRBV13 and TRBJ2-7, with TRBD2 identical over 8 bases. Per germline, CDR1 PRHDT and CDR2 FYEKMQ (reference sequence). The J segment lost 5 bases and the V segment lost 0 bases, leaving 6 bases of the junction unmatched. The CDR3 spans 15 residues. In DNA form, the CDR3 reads TGTGCCAGCAGCTTAGGGAAGCGGGAGTCCCACGAGCAGTACTTC. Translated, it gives CASSLGKRESHEQYF.

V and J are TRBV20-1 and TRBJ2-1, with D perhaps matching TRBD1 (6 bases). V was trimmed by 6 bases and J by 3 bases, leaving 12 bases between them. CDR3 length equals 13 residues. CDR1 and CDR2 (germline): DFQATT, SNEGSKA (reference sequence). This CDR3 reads CSAGEDSYNEQFF. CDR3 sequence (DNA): TGCAGTGCGGGAGAGGACAGCTACAATGAGCAGTTCTTC.

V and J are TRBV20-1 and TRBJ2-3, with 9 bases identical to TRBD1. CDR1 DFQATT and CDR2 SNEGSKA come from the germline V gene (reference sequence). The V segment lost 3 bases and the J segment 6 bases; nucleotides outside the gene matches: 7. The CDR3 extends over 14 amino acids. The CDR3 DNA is TGCAGTGCTAGCTGGGACAGGGATGCGGATACGCAGTATTTT. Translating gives CSASWDRDADTQYF.

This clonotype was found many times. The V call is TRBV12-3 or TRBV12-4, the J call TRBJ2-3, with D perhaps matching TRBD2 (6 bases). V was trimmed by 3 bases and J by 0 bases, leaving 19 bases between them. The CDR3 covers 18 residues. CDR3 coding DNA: TGTGCCAGCAGTTTTCGGTACGGGACTCTGGGGAGCACAGATACGCAGTATTTT. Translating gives CASSFRYGTLGSTDTQYF.

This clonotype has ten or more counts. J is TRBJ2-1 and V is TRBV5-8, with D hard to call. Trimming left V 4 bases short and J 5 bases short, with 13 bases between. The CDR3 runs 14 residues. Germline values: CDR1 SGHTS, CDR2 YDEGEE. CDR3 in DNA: TGTGCCAGCAGCCCCAGGAGTGTTAACAATGAGCAGTTCTTC. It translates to CASSPRSVNNEQFF.

The CDR3 protein is CASSFKREEETQYF. The CDR3, as DNA: TGTGCCAGCAGCTTTAAGCGGGAGGAAGAGACCCAGTACTTC. The V and J genes are TRBV7-2 and TRBJ2-5; 9 bases are shared with TRBD2. Germline V gene data show CDR1 as SGHTA and CDR2 as FQGNSA. The CDR3 has 14 residues. The junction had 2 bases not matched to a gene; V was cut back by 3 bases and J by 3 bases.

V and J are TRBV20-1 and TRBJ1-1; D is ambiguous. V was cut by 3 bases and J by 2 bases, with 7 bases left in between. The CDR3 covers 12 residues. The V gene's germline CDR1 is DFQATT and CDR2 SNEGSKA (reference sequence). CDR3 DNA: TGCAGTGCTAGTATAACTAACACTGAAGCTTTCTTT. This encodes CSASITNTEAFF.

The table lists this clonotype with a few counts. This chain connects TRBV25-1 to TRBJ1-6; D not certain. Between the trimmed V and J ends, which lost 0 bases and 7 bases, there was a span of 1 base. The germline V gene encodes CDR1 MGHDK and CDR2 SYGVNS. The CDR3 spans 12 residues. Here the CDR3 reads CASSEYNSPLHF. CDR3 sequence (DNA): TGTGCCAGCAGTGAATACAATTCACCCCTCCACTTT.

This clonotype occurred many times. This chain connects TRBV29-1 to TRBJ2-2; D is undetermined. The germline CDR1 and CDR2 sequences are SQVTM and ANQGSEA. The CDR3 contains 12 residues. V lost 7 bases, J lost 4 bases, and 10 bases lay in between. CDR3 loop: CSGGPSTGELFF. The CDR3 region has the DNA TGCAGCGGTGGACCATCCACCGGGGAGCTGTTTTTT.

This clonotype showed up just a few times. The CDR3 here is CASSLLGDRGRSNQPQHF. The CDR3 bases are TGTGCCAGCAGCCTCTTGGGGGACAGGGGCCGAAGCAATCAGCCCCAGCATTTT. The chain links TRBV6-1 to TRBJ1-5, with TRBD1 matching over 10 bases. Trimming at V came to 6 bases and at J to 1 base, leaving 12 bases not matched to a gene. Germline V gene lookup returns CDR1 MNHNS and CDR2 SASEGT. The CDR3 has 18 amino acids.

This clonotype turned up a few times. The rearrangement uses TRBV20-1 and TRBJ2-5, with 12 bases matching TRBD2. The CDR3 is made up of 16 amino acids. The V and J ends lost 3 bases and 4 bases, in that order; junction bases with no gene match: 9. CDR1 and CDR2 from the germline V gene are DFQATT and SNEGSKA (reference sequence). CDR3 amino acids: CSASAWTSGNAETQYF. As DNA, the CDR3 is TGCAGTGCTAGCGCCTGGACTAGCGGGAATGCAGAGACCCAGTACTTC.

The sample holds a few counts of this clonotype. In DNA form, the CDR3 reads TGTGCCTCCTGCCAAGATCTGGGAACAAACTATGGCTACACCTTC. Translation: CASCQDLGTNYGYTF. V gene TRBV3-1 combines with J gene TRBJ1-2; D is uncertain. V was trimmed by 11 bases and J by 2 bases, leaving 21 bases between them. CDR3 size: 15 residues. Germline assignment: CDR1 LGHDT and CDR2 YNNKEL (reference sequence).

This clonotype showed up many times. CDR3 bases: TGTGCCAGCAGGAACCTGGGGCAGTTCTATGGCTACACCTTC. It is translated as CASRNLGQFYGYTF. The chain recombines TRBV28 with TRBJ1-2; maybe TRBD1 (5 bases). Germline lookup yields CDR1 MDHEN and CDR2 SYDVKM. Trimming left V 6 bases short and J 4 bases short, with 15 bases between. CDR3 size: 14 residues.

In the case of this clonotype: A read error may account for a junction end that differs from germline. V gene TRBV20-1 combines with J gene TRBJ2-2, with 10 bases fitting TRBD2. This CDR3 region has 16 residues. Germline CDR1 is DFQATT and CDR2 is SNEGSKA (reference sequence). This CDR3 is CSARLAGQRNTGELFF. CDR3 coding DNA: TGTAGTGCTAGACTAGCGGGCCAGCGGAACACCGGGGAGCTGTTTTTT.